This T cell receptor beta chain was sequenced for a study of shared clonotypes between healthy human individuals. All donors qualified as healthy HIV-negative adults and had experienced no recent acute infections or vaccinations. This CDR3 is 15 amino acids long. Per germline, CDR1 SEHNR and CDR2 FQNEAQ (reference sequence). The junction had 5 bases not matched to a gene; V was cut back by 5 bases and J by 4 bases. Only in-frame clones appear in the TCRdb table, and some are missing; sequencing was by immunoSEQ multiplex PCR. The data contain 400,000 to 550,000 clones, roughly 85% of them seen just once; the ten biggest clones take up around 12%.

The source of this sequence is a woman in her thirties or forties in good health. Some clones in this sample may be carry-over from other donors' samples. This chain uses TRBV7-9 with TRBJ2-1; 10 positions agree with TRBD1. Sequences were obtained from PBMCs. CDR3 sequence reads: CASSQRQGAYNEQFF. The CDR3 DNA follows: TGTGCCAGCAGCCAAAGACAGGGGGCTTACAATGAGCAGTTCTTC. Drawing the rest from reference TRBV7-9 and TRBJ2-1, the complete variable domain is DTGVSQNPRHKITKRGQNVTFRCDPISEHNRLYWYRQTLGQGPEFLTYFQNEAQLEKSRLLSDRFSAERPKGSFSTLEIQRTEQGDSAMYLCASSQRQGAYNEQFFGPGTRLTVL.